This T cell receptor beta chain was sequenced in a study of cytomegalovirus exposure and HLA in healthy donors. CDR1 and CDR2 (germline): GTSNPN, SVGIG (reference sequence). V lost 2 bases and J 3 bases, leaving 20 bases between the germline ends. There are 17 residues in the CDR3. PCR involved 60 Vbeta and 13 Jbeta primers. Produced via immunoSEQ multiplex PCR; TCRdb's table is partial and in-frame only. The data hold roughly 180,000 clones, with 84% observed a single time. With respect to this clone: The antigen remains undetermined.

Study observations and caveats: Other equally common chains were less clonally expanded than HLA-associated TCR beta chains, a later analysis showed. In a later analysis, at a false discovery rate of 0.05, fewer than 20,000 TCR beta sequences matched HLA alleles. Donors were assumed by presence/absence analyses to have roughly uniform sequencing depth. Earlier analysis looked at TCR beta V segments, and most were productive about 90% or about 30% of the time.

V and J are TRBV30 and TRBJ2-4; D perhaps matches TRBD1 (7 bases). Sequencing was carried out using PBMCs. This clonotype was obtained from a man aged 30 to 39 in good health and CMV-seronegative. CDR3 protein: CAWSSLQGRLGKNIQYF. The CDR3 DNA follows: TGTGCCTGGAGTTCTCTACAGGGGAGACTAGGCAAAAACATTCAGTACTTC. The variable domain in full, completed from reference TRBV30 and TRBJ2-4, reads SQTIHQWPATLVQPVGSPLSLECTVEGTSNPNLYWYRQAAGRGLQLLFYSVGIGQISSEVPQNLSASRPQDRQFILSSKKLLLSDSGFYLCAWSSLQGRLGKNIQYFGAGTRLSVL.